Here is one TCR beta chain with its context. Its matching antigen is unknown. The data stem from a study of identical twins. Findings of the study overall: Monozygotic twins shared more out-of-frame TCR alpha than recombination models predicted.

From the 5' RACE reads, TCRdb called clonotypes with MiXCR, one entry per CDR3 protein. Among approximately 500,000 distinct CDR3 sequences listed, 12% to 15% were seen once. The V segment lost 3 bases and the J segment 5 bases; nucleotides outside the gene matches: 9. Germline-derived CDR1 and CDR2 are MDHEN and SYDVKM. This CDR3 has 15 residues. These same records also appear under a second study, on yellow fever vaccine responses in identical twins.

The sample taken for sequencing was CD4+ T cells sorted from blood. The TCR originated in a woman aged 18-30 years in good health. The chain combines TRBV28 with TRBJ1-1; 7 bases agree with TRBD1. The CDR3 DNA follows: TGTGCCAGCAGTTTCCGAACAGGGGTAAGGACTGAAGCTTTCTTT. Protein product: CASSFRTGVRTEAFF.